This record covers a single TCR beta chain. As handled by the study authors: Using reference gene primer amplification, nucleated cell counts were estimated. Data came from immunoSEQ multiplex PCR; TCRdb stores just in-frame clones and leaves some out. That table furnishes V, J and clone size, whereas the DNA furnished D and trimming. The repertoire holds about 180,000 clones, under 85% seen once, with under 10% in the top ten. This sample is drawn from a study of blood T cell repertoires in COVID-19. At the level of the study: The United States, Italy and Spain supplied acute and convalescent COVID-19 samples. Nucleic acid was either cDNA or gDNA, and it came from T cells, B-cell-depleted T cells, or PBMCs.

Followed over time, Seattle patients had been enrolled while infection was active. The CDR3 covers 12 residues. Germline loops: CDR1 SQVTM, CDR2 ANQGSEA. The V and J ends lost 7 bases and 3 bases respectively, with 12 bases between them. Sequenced sample: peripheral blood. This sequence was found in a woman between 70 and 85 years old with COVID-19, enrolled during active disease. The chain recombines TRBV29-1 with TRBJ2-5; no clear D gene. CDR3 sequence: CSALAGKETQYF. The DNA of the CDR3 is TGCAGCGCCCTGGCAGGAAAAGAGACCCAGTACTTC.